This entry describes one T cell receptor (beta chain). Antigen: not known. Sequencing libraries for TCR beta were prepared with iRepertoire HTBI primers and Arm-PCR of CDR3 regions. One entry per CDR3 protein results from TCRdb running MiXCR on the multiplex PCR reads. The table has a few hundred thousand distinct CDR3 sequences, approximately 25% seen once. The data derive from a study of regulatory T cells in long-lasting Graves disease. Study-level findings and limits: Comparison showed that persistent patients shared more public clonotypes (under 3,000) than new patients (over 950). Few sampled subjects may have lowered accuracy.

The V end was cut by 6 bases, the J end by 0 bases, with 9 bases between. The CDR3 has 14 amino acids. Germline values: CDR1 SNHLY, CDR2 FYNNEI. The time point here: persistent/refractory GD, antithyroid drugs over 5 years with positive TRAb. PBMC RNA served as the TCR library source. An endocrinology department in Xi'an, China, recruited the patients. This sequence joins TRBV2 and TRBJ2-1, with D unresolved. The source is a woman between 35 and 50 years old with Graves disease. Sequences were derived from peripheral blood mononuclear cells (PBMCs), sampled when the disease was refractory, from a patient treated with antithyroid drugs. Written as DNA, the CDR3 is TGTGCCAGCAGGATGGGTAGCTCCTACAATGAGCAGTTCTTC. This codes for CASRMGSSYNEQFF.